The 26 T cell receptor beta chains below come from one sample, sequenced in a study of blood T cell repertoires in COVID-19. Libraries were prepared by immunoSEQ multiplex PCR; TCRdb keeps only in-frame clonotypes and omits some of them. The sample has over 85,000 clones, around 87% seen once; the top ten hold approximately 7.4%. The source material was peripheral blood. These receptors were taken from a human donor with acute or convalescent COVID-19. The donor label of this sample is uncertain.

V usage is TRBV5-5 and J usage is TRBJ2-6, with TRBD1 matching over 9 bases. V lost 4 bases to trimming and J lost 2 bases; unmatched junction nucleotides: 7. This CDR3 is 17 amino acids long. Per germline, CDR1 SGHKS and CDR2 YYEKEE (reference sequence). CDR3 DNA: TGTGCCAGCAGCACCGGGACAGGGATACCTGGGGCCAACGTCCTGACTTTC. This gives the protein CASSTGTGIPGANVLTF.

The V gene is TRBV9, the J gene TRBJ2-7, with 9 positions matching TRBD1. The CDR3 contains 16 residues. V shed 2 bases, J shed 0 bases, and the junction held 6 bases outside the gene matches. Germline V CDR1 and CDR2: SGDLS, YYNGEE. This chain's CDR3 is CASSVSGQGTSYEQYF. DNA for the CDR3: TGTGCCAGCAGCGTGTCAGGACAGGGGACCTCCTACGAGCAGTACTTC.

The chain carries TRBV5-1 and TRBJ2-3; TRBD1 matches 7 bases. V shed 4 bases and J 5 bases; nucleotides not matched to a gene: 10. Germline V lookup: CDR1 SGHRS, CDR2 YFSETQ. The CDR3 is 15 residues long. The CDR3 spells CASSRPGQRRDTQYF. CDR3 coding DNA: TGCGCCAGCAGCAGGCCGGGACAGAGGAGAGATACGCAGTATTTT.

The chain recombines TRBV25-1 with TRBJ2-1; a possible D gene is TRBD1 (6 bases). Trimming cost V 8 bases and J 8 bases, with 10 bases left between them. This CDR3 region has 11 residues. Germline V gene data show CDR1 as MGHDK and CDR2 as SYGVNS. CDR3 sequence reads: CASSRGHEQFF. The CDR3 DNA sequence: TGTGCCAGCTCCAGGGGCCATGAGCAGTTCTTC.

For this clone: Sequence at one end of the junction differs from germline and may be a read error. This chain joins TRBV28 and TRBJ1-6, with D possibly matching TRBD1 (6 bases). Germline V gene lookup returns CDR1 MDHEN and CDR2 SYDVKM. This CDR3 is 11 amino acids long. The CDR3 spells CASSLGGLLRF. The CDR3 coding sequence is TGTGCCAGCAGTCTCGGGGGGCTCCTCCGCTTT.

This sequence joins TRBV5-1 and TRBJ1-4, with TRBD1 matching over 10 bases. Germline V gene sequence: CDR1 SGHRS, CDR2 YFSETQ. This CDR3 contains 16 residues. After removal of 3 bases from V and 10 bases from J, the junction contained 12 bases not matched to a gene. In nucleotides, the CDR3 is TGCGCCAGCAGCTACTCTGGTGGGACAGGGGTCGCAAAACTGTTTTTT. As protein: CASSYSGGTGVAKLFF.

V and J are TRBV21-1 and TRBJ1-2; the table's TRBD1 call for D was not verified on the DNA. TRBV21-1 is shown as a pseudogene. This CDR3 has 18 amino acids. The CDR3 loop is CASYQIPGTGAANYGYTF. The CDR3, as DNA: TGTGCCAGCTACCAAATCCCCGGGACAGGGGCAGCTAACTATGGCTACACCTTC.

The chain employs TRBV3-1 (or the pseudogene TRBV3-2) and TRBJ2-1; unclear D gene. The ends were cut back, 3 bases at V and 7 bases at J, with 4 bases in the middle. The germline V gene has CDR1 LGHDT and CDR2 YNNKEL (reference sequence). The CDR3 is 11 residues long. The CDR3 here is CASSQANEQFF. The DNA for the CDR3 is TGTGCCAGCAGCCAGGCTAATGAGCAGTTCTTC.

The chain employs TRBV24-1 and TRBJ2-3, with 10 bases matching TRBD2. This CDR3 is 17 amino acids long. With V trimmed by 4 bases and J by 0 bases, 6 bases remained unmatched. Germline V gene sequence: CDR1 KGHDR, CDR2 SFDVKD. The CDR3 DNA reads TGTGCCACCAGTGACGCTAGCGGGGGACCTAGCACAGATACGCAGTATTTT. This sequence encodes CATSDASGGPSTDTQYF.

The DNA of the CDR3 is TGCGCCAGCAGCCGCTTACAGGGAAAGGGCACCGGGGAGCTGTTTTTT. Translation: CASSRLQGKGTGELFF. The V and J genes are TRBV4-1 and TRBJ2-2; D may be TRBD1 (6 bases). Germline CDR1 MGHRA, CDR2 YSYEKL. V lost 4 bases, J lost 4 bases, and 16 bases lay in between. The CDR3 consists of 16 residues.

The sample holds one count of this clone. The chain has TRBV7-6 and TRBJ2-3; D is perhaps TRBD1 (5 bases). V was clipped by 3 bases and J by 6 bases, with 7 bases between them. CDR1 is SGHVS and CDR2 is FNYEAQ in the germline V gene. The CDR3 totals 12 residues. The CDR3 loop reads CASSLNRDTQYF. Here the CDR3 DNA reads TGTGCCAGCAGCTTGAACAGGGATACGCAGTATTTT.

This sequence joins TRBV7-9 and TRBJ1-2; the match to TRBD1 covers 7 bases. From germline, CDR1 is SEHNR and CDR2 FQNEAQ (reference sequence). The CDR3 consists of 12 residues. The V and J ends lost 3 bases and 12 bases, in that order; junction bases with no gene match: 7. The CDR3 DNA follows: TGTGCCAGCAGCTTTAGGCAGGGGGTAAACACCTTC. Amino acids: CASSFRQGVNTF.

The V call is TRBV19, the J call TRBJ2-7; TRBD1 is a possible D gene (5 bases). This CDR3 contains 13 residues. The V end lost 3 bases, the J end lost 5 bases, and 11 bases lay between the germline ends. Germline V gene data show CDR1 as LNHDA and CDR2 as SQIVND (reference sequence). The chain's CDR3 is CASSIQGAHEQYF. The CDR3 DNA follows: TGTGCCAGTAGTATCCAAGGGGCCCACGAGCAGTACTTC.

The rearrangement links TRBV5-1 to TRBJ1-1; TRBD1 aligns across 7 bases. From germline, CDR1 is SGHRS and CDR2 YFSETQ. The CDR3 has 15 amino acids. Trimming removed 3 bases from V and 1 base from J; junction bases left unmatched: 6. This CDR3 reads CASSSAGGRNTEAFF. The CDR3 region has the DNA TGCGCCAGCAGCTCGGCAGGGGGGAGGAACACTGAAGCTTTCTTT.

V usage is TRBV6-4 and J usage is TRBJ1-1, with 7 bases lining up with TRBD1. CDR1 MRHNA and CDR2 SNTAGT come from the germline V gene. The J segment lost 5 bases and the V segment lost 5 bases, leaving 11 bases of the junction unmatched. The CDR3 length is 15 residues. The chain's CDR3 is CASSYPGTERTEAFF. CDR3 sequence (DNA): TGTGCCAGCAGTTACCCCGGGACAGAGAGAACTGAAGCTTTCTTT.

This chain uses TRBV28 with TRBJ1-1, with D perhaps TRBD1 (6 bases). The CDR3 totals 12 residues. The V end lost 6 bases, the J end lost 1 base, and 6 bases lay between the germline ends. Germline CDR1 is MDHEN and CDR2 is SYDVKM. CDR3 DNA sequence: TGTGCCAGCAGGACAGGGAACACTGAAGCTTTCTTT. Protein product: CASRTGNTEAFF.

CDR3 in amino acids: CSVSGSGNTIYF. The CDR3 coding sequence is TGCAGCGTGTCCGGCTCTGGAAACACCATATATTTT. The chain couples TRBV29-1 to TRBJ1-3, with D unresolved. Trimming shortened V by 6 bases and J by 0 bases, and 6 bases separated the two germline ends. Per germline, CDR1 SQVTM and CDR2 ANQGSEA. There are 12 residues in the CDR3. The variable domain in full, with the rest retrieved from reference TRBV29-1 and TRBJ1-3, is SAVISQKPSRDICQRGTSLTIQCQVDSQVTMMFWYRQQPGQSLTLIATANQGSEATYESGFVIDKFPISRPNLTFSTLTVSNMSPEDSSIYLCSVSGSGNTIYFGEGSWLTVV.

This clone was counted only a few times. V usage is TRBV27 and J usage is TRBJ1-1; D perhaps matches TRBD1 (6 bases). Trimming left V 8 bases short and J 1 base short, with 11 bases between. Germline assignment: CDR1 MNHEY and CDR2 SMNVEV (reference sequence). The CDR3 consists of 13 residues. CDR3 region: CASYRAGNTEAFF. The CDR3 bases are TGTGCCAGCTACAGGGCGGGGAACACTGAAGCTTTCTTT.

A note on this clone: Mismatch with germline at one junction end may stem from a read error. The CDR3 reads CASSPDGGKQFF. CDR3 DNA sequence: TGTGCTAGCAGCCCGGATGGGGGGAAGCAGTTCTTC. This sequence joins TRBV7-7 and TRBJ2-1; D perhaps matches TRBD2 (6 bases). CDR3 size: 12 residues. Germline loops: CDR1 SSHAT, CDR2 FNYEAQ (reference sequence).

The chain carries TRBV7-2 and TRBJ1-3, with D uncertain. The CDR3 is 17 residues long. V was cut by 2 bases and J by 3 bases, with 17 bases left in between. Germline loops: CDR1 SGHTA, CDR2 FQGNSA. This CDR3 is CASSLNPLGGVGNTIYF. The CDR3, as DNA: TGTGCCAGCAGCTTAAACCCCCTCGGCGGGGTTGGAAACACCATATATTTT.

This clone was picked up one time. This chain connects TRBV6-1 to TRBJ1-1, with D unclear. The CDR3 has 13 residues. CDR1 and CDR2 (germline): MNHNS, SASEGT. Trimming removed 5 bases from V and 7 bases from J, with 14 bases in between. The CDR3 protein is CASSFREGLEAFF. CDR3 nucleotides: TGTGCCAGCAGTTTTAGGGAGGGCCTTGAAGCTTTCTTT.

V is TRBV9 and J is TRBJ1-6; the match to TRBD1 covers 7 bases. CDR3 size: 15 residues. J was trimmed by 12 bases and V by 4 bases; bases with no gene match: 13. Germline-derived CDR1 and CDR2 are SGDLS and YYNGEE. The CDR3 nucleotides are TGTGCCAGCAGCCTTACACCGGACAGGACTCTACCCCTCCACTTT. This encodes CASSLTPDRTLPLHF.

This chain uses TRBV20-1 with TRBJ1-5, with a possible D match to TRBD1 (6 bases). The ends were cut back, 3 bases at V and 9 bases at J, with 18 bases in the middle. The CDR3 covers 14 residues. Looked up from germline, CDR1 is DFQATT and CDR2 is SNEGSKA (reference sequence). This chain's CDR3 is CSASSGGRVRPQHF. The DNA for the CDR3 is TGCAGTGCTAGTTCGGGGGGCCGGGTGAGGCCCCAGCATTTT.

Here the CDR3 reads CASSQADRINEQFF. The CDR3 DNA sequence: TGCGCCAGCAGCCAAGCGGACAGGATCAATGAGCAGTTCTTC. J is TRBJ2-1 and V is TRBV4-1; 7 positions match TRBD1. With 1 base clipped from V and 6 bases from J, the junction kept 3 bases outside the gene matches. CDR1 is MGHRA, CDR2 YSYEKL, per germline. The CDR3 extends over 14 amino acids.

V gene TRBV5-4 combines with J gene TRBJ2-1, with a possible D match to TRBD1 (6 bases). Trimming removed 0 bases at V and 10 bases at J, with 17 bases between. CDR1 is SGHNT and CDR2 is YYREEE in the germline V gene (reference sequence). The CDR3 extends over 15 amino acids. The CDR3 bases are TGTGCCAGCAGCTTGGAGCAAGGGGGTGGACGGGAGCAGTTCTTC. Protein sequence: CASSLEQGGGREQFF.

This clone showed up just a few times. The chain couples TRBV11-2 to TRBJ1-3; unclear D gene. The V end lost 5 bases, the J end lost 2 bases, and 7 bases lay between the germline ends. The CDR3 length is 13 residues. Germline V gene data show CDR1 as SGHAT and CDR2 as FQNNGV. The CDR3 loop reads CASSLSAGNTIYF. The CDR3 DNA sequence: TGTGCCAGCAGCCTCAGTGCTGGAAACACCATATATTTT. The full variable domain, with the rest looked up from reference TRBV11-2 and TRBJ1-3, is EAGVAQSPRYKIIEKRQSVAFWCNPISGHATLYWYQQILGQGPKLLIQFQNNGVVDDSQLPKDRFSAERLKGVDSTLKIQPAKLEDSAVYLCASSLSAGNTIYFGEGSWLTVV.